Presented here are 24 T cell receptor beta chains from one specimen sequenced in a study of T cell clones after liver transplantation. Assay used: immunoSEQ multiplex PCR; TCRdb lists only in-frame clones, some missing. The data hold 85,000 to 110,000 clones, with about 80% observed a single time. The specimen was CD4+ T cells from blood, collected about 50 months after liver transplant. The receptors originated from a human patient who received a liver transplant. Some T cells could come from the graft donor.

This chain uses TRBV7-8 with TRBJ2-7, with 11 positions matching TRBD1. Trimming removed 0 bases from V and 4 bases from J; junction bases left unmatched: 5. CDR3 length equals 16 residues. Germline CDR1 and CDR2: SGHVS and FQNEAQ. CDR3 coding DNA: TGTGCCAGCAGCTTAGCAACCGGGACAGGGGGGTACGAGCAGTACTTC. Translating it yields CASSLATGTGGYEQYF.

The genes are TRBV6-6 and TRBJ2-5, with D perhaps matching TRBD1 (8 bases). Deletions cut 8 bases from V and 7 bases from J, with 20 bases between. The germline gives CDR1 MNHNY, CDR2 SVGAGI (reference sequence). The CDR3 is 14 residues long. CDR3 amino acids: CASGKQGDYGTQYF. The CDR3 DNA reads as TGTGCCAGCGGCAAACAGGGGGACTATGGGACCCAGTACTTC.

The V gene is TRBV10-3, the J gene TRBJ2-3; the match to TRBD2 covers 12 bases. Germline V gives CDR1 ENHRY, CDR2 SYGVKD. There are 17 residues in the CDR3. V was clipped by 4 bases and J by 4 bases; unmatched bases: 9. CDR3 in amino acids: CAISGGWLAGGSDTQYF. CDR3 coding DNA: TGTGCCATCAGTGGGGGATGGCTAGCGGGAGGGTCAGATACGCAGTATTTT.

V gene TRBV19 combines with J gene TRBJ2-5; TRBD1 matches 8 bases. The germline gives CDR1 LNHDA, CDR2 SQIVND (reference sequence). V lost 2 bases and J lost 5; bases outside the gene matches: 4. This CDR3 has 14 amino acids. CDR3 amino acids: CASSITGGRETQYF. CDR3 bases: TGTGCCAGTAGTATAACAGGGGGTCGGGAGACCCAGTACTTC.

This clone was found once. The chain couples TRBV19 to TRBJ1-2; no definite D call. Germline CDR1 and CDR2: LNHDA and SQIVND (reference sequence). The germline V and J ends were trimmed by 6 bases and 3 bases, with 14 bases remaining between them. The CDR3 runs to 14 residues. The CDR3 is CASREEWRHYGYTF. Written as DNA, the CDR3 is TGTGCCAGTAGGGAGGAGTGGAGACACTATGGCTACACCTTC.

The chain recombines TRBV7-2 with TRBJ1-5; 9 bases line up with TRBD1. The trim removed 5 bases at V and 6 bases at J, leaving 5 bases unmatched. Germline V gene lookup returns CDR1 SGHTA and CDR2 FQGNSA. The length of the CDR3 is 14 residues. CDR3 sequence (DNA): TGTGCCAGCAGCCCGGGACAGGGCAGTCAGCCCCAGCATTTT. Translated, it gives CASSPGQGSQPQHF.

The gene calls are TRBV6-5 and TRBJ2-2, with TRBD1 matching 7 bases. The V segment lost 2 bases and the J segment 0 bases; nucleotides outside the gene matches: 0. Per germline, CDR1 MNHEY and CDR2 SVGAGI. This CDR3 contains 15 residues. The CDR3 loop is CASSYTGANTGELFF. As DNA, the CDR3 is TGTGCCAGCAGTTACACAGGGGCGAACACCGGGGAGCTGTTTTTT.

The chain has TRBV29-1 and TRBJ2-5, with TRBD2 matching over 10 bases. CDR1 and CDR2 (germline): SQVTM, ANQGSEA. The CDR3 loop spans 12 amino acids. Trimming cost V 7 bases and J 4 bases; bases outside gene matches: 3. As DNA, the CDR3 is TGCAGCGGTAGACTAGCGGGAGAGACCCAGTACTTC. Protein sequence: CSGRLAGETQYF.

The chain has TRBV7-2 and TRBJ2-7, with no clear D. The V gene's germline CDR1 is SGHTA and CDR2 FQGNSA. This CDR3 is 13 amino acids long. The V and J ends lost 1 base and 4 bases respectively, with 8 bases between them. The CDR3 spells CASSLGEIYEQYF. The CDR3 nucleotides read TGTGCCAGCAGCTTAGGTGAGATATACGAGCAGTACTTC.

The CDR3 DNA reads as TGTGCCAGTAGTATAAACAGAGATACGCAGTATTTT. It encodes CASSINRDTQYF. V usage is TRBV19 and J usage is TRBJ2-3; D gene uncertain. From germline, CDR1 is LNHDA and CDR2 SQIVND (reference sequence). CDR3 length: 12 residues. V was trimmed by 2 bases and J by 5 bases, leaving 5 bases between them.

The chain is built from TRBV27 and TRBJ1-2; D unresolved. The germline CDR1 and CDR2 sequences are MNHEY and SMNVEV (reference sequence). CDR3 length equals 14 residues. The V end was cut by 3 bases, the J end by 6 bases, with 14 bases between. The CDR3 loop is CASSFNDLRDGYTF. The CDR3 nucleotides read TGTGCCAGCAGTTTTAACGATTTGAGGGATGGCTACACCTTC.

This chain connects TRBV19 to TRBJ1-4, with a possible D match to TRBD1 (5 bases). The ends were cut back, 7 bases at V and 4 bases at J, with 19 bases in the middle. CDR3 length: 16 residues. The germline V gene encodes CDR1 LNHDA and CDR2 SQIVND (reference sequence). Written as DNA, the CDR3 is TGTGCCAGTACCCCCCCGGGGCAGGCCTTTAATGAAAAACTGTTTTTT. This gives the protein CASTPPGQAFNEKLFF.

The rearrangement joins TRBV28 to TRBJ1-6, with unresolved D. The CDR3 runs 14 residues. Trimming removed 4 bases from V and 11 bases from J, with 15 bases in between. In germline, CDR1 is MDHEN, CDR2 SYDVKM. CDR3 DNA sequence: TGTGCCAGCAGTTCCCCCGGGCCGGGGACACCCCTCCACTTT. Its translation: CASSSPGPGTPLHF.

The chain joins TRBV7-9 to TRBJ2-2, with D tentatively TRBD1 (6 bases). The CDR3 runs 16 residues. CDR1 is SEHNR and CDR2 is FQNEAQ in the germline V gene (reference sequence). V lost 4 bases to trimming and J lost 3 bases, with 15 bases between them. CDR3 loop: CASSSGAGAHTGELFF. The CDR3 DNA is TGTGCCAGCAGCTCCGGTGCAGGGGCTCACACCGGGGAGCTGTTTTTT.

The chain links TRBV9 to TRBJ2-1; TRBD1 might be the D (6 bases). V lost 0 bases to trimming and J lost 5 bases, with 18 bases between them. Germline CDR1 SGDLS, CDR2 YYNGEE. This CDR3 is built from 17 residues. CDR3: CASSVATTTGAHNEQFF. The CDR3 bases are TGTGCCAGCAGCGTAGCTACTACGACAGGAGCCCACAATGAGCAGTTCTTC.

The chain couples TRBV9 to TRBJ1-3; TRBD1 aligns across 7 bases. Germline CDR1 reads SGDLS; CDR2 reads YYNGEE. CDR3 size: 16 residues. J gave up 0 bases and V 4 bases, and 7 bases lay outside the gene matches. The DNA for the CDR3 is TGTGCCAGCAGCTCCCAGGGGGGACTCTCTGGAAACACCATATATTTT. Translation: CASSSQGGLSGNTIYF.

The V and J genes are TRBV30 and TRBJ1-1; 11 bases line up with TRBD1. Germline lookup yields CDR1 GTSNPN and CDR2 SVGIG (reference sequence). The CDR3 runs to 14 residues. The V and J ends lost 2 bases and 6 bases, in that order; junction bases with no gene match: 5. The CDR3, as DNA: TGTGCCTGGAGTCGGGACAGGGGGTTTTCTGAAGCTTTCTTT. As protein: CAWSRDRGFSEAFF.

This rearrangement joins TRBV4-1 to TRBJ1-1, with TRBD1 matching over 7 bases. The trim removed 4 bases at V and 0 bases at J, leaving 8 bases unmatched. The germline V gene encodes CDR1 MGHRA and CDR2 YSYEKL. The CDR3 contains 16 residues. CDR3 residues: CASSPPDRVLNTEAFF. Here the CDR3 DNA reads TGCGCCAGCAGCCCGCCAGACAGGGTTCTGAACACTGAAGCTTTCTTT.

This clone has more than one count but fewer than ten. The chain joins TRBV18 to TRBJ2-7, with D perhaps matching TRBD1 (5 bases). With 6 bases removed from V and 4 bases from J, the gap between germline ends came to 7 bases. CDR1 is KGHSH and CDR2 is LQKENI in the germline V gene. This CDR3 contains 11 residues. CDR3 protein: CASSPGYEQYF. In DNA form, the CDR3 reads TGTGCCAGCTCTCCAGGGTACGAGCAGTACTTC.

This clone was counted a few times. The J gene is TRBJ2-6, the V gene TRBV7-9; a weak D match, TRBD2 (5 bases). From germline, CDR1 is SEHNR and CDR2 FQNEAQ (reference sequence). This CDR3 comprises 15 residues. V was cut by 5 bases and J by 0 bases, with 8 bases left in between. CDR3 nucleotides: TGTGCCAGCAGCACGGGAAGCTCTGGGGCCAACGTCCTGACTTTC. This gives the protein CASSTGSSGANVLTF.

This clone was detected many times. CDR3 protein: CASSKQGLATGELFF. CDR3 DNA: TGTGCCAGCAGCAAACAGGGATTGGCGACCGGGGAGCTGTTTTTT. This rearrangement joins TRBV7-2 to TRBJ2-2, with D possibly being TRBD1 (6 bases). There are 15 residues in the CDR3. V dropped 5 bases and J dropped 5 bases, with 15 bases sitting between them. Germline assignment: CDR1 SGHTA and CDR2 FQGNSA.

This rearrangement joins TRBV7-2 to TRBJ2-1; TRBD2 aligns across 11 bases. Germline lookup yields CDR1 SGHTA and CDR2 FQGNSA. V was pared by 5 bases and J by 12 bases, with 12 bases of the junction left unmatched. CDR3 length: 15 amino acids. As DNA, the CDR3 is TGTGCCAGCAGCCCACTCCCTAGCGGGGGGTCCGGGCAGTTCTTC. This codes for CASSPLPSGGSGQFF.

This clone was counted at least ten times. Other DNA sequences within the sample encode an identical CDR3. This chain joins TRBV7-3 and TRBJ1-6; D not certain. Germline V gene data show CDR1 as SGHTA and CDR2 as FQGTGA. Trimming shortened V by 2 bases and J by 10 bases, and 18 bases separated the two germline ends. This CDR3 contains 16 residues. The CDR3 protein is CASSLATAGIGSPLHF. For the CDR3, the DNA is TGTGCCAGCAGCTTAGCAACAGCGGGGATCGGATCACCCCTCCACTTT.

In DNA form, the CDR3 reads TGCGCCAGCAGCCTCAGATCGGGGGCGGAGACTGAAGCTTTCTTT. It is translated as CASSLRSGAETEAFF. The V gene is TRBV4-1, the J gene TRBJ1-1; D perhaps matches TRBD1 (6 bases). This CDR3 region has 15 residues. V dropped 4 bases and J dropped 5 bases, with 17 bases sitting between them. The germline V gene encodes CDR1 MGHRA and CDR2 YSYEKL.